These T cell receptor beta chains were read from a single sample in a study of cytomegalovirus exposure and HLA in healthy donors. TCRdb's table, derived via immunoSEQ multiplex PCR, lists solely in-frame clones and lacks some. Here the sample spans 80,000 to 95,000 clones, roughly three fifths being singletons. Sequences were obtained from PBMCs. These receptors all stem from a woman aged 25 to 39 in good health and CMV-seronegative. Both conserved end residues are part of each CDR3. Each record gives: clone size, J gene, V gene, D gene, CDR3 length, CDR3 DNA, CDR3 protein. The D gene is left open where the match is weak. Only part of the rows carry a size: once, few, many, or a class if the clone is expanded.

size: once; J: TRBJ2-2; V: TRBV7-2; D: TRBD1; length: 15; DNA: TGTGCCAGCAGCTTATGGGACAGGGGGACCGGGGAGCTGTTTTTT; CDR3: CASSLWDRGTGELFF
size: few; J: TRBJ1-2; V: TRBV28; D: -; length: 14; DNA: TGTGCCAGCAGTCCGACAGGCCGGGACTATGGCTACACCTTC; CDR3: CASSPTGRDYGYTF
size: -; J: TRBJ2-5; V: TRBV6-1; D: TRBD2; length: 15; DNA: TGTGCCAGCAGTGCGACTAGCGGGGGCCAAGAGACCCAGTACTTC; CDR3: CASSATSGGQETQYF
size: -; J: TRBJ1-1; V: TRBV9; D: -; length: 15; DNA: TGTGCCAGCAGCGCCCCTCAACAGGCCCTCTTAGCAGCTTTCTTT; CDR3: CASSAPQQALLAAFF
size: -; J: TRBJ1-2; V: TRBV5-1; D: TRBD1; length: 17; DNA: TGCGCCAGCAGCTTGGCCGGACAGGGGCCGGAAAACTATGGCTACACCTTC; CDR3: CASSLAGQGPENYGYTF
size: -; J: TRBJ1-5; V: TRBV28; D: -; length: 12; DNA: TGTGCCGGGCGCTCGGGGTCACAGCCCCAGCATTTT; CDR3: CAGRSGSQPQHF
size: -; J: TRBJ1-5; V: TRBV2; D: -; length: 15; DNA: TGTGCCAGCAGGGAGGGCCCCAATAGCAATCAGCCCCAGCATTTT; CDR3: CASREGPNSNQPQHF
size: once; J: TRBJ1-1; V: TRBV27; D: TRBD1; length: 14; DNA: TGTGCCAGCAGTGGGGACAGGGGGCGAACTGAAGCTTTCTTT; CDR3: CASSGDRGRTEAFF
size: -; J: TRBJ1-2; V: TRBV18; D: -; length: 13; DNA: TGTGCCAGCTCCGACGGACAGCACTATGGCTACACCTTC; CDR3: CASSDGQHYGYTF
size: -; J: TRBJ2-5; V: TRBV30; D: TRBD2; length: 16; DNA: TGTGCCTGGAGTGCGGGGACTAGCGGGTTCCAAGAGACCCAGTACTTC; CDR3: CAWSAGTSGFQETQYF
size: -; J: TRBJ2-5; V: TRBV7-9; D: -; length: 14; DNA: TGTGCCAGCAGCCTCGGGGGAAGGGAGGAGACCCAGTACTTC; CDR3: CASSLGGREETQYF
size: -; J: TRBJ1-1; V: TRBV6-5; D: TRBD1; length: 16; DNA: TGTGCCAGCAGTTTACTAGCCGGGACAGTGAACACTGAAGCTTTCTTT; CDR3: CASSLLAGTVNTEAFF
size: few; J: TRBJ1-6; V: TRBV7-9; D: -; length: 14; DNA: TGTGCCAGCAGCTCCCGCCTGGGAGGCTCACCCCTCCACTTT; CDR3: CASSSRLGGSPLHF
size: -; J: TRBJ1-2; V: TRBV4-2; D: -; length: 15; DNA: TGTGCCAGCAGCCAAGAGCCTTGGACAGACTATGGCTACACCTTC; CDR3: CASSQEPWTDYGYTF
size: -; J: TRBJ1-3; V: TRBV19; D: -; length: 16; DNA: TGTGCCAGTAGTATGGTGGAGGGACGGTCTGGAAACACCATATATTTT; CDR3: CASSMVEGRSGNTIYF
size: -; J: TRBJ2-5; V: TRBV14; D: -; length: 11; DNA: TGTGCCAGCAGCCAAACAAAGACCCAGTACTTC; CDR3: CASSQTKTQYF
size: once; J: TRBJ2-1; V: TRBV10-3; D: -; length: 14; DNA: TGTGCCATCAGTGTCGACTCCTCCTACAATGAGCAGTTCTTC; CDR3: CAISVDSSYNEQFF
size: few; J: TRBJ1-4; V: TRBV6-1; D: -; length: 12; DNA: TGTGCCAGCGGCAGGGGTAAAGAAAAACTGTTTTTT; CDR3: CASGRGKEKLFF
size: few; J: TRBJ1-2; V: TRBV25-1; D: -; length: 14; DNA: TGTGCCAGCAGTGACTTCACAGCCAACTATGGCTACACCTTC; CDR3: CASSDFTANYGYTF
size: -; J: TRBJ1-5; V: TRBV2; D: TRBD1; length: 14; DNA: TGTGCCAGCAGTGAAAGGACAGGGGGTCAGCCCCAGCATTTT; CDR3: CASSERTGGQPQHF
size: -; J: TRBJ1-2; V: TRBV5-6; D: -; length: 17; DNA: TGTGCCAGCAGCTTGGGGGGTTCGGGGGGCCCTTACTATGGCTACACCTTC; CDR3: CASSLGGSGGPYYGYTF
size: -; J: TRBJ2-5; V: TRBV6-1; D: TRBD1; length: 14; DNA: TGTGCCTCTTCCTCGGACAGGGGGTCAGAGACCCAGTACTTC; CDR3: CASSSDRGSETQYF